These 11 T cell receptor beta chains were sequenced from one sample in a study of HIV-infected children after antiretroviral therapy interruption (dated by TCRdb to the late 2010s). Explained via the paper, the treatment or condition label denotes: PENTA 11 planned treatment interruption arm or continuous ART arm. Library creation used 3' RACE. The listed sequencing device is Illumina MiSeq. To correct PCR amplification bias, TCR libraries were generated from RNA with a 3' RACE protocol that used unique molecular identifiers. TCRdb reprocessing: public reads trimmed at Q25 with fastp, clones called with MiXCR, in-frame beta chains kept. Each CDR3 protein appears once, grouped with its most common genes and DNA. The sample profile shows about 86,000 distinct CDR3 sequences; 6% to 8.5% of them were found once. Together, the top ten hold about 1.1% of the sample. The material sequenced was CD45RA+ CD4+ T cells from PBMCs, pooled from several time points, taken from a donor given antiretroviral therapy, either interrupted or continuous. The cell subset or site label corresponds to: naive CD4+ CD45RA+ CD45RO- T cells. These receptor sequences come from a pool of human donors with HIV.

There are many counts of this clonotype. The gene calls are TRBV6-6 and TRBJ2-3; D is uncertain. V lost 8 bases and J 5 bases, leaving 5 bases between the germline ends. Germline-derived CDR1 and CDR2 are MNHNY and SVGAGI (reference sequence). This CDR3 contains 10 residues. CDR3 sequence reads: CASGVDTQYF. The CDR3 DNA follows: TGTGCCAGCGGGGTAGATACGCAGTATTTT.

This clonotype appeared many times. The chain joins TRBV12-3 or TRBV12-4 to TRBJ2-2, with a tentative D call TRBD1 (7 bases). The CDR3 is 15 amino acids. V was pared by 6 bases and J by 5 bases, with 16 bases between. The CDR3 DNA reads TGTGCCAGCAGGAAACAGGGGAGGAGAACCGGGGAGCTGTTTTTT. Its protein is CASRKQGRRTGELFF.

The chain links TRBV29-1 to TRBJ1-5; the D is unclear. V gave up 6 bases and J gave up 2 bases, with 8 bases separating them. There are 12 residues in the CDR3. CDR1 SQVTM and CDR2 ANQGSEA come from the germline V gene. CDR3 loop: CSVGAGNQPQHF. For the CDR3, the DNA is TGCAGCGTCGGTGCGGGCAATCAGCCCCAGCATTTT.

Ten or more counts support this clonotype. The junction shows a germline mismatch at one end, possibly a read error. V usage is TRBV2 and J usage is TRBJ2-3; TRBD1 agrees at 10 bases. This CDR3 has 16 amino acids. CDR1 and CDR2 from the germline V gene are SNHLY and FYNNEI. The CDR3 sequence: CASSLTPGQGLETLYF. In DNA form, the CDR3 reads TGTGCCAGCAGCTTAACTCCGGGACAGGGGTTAGAAACGCTGTATTTT.

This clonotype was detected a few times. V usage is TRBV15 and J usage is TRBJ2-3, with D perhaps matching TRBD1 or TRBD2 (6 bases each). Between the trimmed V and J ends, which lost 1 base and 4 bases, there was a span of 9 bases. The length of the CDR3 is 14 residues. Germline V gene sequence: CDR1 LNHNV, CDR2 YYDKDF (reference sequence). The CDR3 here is CATSRGGGPDTQYF. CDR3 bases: TGTGCCACCAGCAGAGGAGGGGGGCCAGATACGCAGTATTTT.

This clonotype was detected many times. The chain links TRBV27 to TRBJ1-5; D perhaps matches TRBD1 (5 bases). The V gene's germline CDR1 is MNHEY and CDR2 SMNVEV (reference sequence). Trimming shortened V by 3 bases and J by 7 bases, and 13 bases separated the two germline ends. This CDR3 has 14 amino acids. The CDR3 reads CASSFRGIGQPQHF. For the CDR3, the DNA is TGTGCCAGCAGTTTCCGGGGGATCGGGCAGCCCCAGCATTTT.

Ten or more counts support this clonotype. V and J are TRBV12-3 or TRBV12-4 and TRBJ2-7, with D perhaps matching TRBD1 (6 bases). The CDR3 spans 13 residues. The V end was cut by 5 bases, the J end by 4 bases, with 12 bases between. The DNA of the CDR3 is TGTGCCAGCAGTCTCGGACAGAGATACGAGCAGTACTTC. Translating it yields CASSLGQRYEQYF.

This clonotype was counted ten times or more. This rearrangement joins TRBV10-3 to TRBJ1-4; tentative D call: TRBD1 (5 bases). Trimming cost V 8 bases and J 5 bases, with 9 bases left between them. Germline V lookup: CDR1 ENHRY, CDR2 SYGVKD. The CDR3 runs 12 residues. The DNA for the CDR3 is TGTGCCATCGGGACTGTAAATGAAAAACTGTTTTTT. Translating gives CAIGTVNEKLFF.

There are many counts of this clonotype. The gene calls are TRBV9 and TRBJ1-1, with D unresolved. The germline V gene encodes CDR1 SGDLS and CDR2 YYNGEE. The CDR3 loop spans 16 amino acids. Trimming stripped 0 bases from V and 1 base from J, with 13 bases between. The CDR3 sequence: CASSVDFAAKNTEAFF. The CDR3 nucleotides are TGTGCCAGCAGCGTAGACTTCGCAGCGAAGAACACTGAAGCTTTCTTT.

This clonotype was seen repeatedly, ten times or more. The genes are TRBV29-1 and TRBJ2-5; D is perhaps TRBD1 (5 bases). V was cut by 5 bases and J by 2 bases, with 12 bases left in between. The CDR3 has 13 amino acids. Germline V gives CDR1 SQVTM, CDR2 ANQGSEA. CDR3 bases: TGCAGCGTTTCTAAGGGGCGTCAAGAGACCCAGTACTTC. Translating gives CSVSKGRQETQYF.

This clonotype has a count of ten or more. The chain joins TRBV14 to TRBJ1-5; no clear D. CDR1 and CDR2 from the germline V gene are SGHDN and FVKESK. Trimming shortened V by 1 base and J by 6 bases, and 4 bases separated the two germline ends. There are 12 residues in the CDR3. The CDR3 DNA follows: TGTGCCAGCAGCCAAGGGAGTCAGCCCCAGCATTTT. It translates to CASSQGSQPQHF.